A selection of T cell receptor beta chains follows, all from one sample in a study of blood T cell repertoires in COVID-19. Libraries were prepared by immunoSEQ multiplex PCR; TCRdb keeps only in-frame clonotypes and omits some of them. The data contain 75,000 to 100,000 clones, around 85% of them seen just once; the ten biggest clones take up roughly 10%. The material sequenced was peripheral blood. The receptors were sampled from an elderly woman with acute or convalescent COVID-19. The CDR3 runs from the conserved cysteine through the conserved F or W. A D gene is named only where the DNA matches it firmly. Clone size is not always given. Where it is, it says once, few, many or a class for expanded clones.

v_gene: TRBV24-1; abundance: -; d_gene: TRBD1; j_gene: TRBJ1-3; CDR3aa: CATSSTGVGNTIYF; CDR3nt: TGTGCCACCAGCTCGACAGGGGTTGGAAACACCATATATTTT
v_gene: TRBV24-1; abundance: -; d_gene: -; j_gene: TRBJ1-2; CDR3aa: CATSEGQGFGYTF; CDR3nt: TGTGCCACCAGTGAAGGGCAGGGGTTTGGCTACACCTTC
v_gene: TRBV15; abundance: -; d_gene: -; j_gene: TRBJ1-3; CDR3aa: CATSRDVGGSGNTIYF; CDR3nt: TGTGCCACCAGCAGAGACGTCGGGGGTTCTGGAAACACCATATATTTT
v_gene: TRBV5-1; abundance: -; d_gene: -; j_gene: TRBJ2-3; CDR3aa: CASSVLGDFTDTQYF; CDR3nt: TGCGCCAGCAGCGTTCTGGGAGATTTCACAGATACGCAGTATTTT
v_gene: TRBV7-2; abundance: few; d_gene: TRBD1; j_gene: TRBJ1-3; CDR3aa: CASSFDRAGNTIYF; CDR3nt: TGTGCCAGCAGCTTTGACAGGGCCGGAAACACCATATATTTT
v_gene: TRBV21-1; abundance: -; d_gene: -; j_gene: TRBJ1-2; CDR3aa: CASSKDRATNYGYTF; CDR3nt: TGTGCCAGCAGCAAAGACAGGGCAACGAACTATGGCTACACCTTC
v_gene: TRBV27; abundance: -; d_gene: TRBD1; j_gene: TRBJ1-6; CDR3aa: CASSAYRGDLYNSPLHF; CDR3nt: TGTGCCAGCAGTGCGTACAGGGGCGATCTCTATAATTCACCCCTCCACTTT
v_gene: TRBV28; abundance: -; d_gene: -; j_gene: TRBJ1-5; CDR3aa: CASRTGFDQPQHF; CDR3nt: TGTGCCAGCCGAACAGGGTTCGATCAGCCCCAGCATTTT
v_gene: TRBV23-1; abundance: few; d_gene: -; j_gene: TRBJ1-1; CDR3aa: CASNGPNTEAFF; CDR3nt: TGCGCCAGCAATGGCCCCAACACTGAAGCTTTCTTT
v_gene: TRBV7-5; abundance: few; d_gene: -; j_gene: TRBJ2-5; CDR3aa: CVRSFAAGAAGETQYF; CDR3nt: -